This TCR beta chain derives from a study of CD8 T cells in ankylosing spondylitis. Findings of the study overall: Reported data indicate significant enrichment of disease-linked clones within matched ankylosing spondylitis synovial fluid. CD8+ by phenotype, disease-linked clones were relatively rare in peripheral blood. Some motif variants had been reported before (in reactive arthritis synovial fluid and blood).

This CDR3 comprises 14 residues. V lost 7 bases, J lost 4 bases, and 7 bases stayed unmatched. The germline CDR1 and CDR2 sequences are MNHNS and SASEGT. This clonotype was seen ten or more times. What it binds is unknown. Each TCR beta library was made by quantitative 5'-RACE that incorporated molecular barcodes. TCRdb redid the calling of the 5' RACE reads with MiXCR, one entry per CDR3 protein. The table records over 100,000 distinct CDR3 sequences, about 10% of them present only once. The sample comprised blood, either unsorted or a sorted T cell fraction (not recorded which). The clonotype was recovered from a female donor with ankylosing spondylitis or in good health (not recorded which). J is TRBJ1-1 and V is TRBV6-1; 9 nucleotides line up with TRBD1. DNA for the CDR3: TGTGCCAGCACCCAACAGGGGGCATTCACTGAAGCTTTCTTT. Its protein is CASTQQGAFTEAFF.